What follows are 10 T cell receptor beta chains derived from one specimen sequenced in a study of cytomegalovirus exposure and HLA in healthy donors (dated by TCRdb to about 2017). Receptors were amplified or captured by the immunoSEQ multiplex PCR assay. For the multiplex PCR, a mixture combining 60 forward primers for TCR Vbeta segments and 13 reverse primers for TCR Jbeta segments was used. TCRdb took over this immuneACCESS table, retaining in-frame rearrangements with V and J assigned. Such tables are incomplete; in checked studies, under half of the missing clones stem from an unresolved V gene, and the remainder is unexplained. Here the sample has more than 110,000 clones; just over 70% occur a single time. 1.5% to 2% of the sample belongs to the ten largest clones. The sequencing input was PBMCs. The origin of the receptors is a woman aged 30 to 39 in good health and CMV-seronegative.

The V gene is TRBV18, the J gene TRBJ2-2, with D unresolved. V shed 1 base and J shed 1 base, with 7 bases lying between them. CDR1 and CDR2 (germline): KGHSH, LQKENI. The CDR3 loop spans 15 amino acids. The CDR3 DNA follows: TGTGCCAGCTCACCACTTTCAGGGAACACCGGGGAGCTGTTTTTT. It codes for CASSPLSGNTGELFF.

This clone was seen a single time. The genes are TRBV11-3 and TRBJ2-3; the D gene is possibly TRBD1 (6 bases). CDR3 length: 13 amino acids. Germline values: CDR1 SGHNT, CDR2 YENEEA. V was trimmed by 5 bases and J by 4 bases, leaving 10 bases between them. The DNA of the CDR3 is TGTGCCAGCAGCATTACAGGGCCAGATACGCAGTATTTT. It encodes CASSITGPDTQYF.

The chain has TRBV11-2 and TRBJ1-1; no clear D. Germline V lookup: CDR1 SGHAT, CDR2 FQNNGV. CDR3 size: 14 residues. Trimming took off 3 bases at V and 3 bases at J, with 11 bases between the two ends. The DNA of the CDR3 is TGTGCCAGCAGCTTCTCGAGATTGGACACTGAAGCTTTCTTT. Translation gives CASSFSRLDTEAFF. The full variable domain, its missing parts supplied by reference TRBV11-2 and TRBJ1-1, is EAGVAQSPRYKIIEKRQSVAFWCNPISGHATLYWYQQILGQGPKLLIQFQNNGVVDDSQLPKDRFSAERLKGVDSTLKIQPAKLEDSAVYLCASSFSRLDTEAFFGQGTRLTVV.

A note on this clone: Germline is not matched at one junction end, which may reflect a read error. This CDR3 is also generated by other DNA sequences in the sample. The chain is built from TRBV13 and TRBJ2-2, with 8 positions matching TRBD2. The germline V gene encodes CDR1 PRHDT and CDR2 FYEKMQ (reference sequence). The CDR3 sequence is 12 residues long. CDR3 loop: CASRDGTRELFF. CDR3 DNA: TGTGCCAGCAGGGACGGGACTAGGGAGCTATTTTTT.

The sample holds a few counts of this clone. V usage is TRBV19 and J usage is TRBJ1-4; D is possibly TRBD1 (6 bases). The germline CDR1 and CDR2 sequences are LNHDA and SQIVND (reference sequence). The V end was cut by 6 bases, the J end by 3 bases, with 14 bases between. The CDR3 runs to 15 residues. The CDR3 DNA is TGTGCCAGTAGGGACAGCTTCAGGGCTAATGAAAAACTGTTTTTT. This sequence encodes CASRDSFRANEKLFF.

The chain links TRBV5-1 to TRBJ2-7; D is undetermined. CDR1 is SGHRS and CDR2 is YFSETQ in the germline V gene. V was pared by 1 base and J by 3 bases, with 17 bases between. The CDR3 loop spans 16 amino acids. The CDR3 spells CASSLFGAPTNYEQYV. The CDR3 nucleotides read TGCGCCAGCAGCTTGTTTGGAGCCCCCACTAACTACGAGCAGTACGTC.

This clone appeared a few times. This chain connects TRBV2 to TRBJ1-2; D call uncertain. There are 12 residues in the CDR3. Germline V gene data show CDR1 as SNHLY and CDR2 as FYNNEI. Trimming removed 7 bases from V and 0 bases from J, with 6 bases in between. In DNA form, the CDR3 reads TGTGCCAGCACAGAAGCTAACTATGGCTACACCTTC. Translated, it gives CASTEANYGYTF. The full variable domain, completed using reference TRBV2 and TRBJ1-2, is EPEVTQTPSHQVTQMGQEVILRCVPISNHLYFYWYRQILGQKVEFLVSFYNNEISEKSEIFDDQFSVERPDGSNFTLKIRSTKLEDSAMYFCASTEANYGYTFGSGTRLTVV.

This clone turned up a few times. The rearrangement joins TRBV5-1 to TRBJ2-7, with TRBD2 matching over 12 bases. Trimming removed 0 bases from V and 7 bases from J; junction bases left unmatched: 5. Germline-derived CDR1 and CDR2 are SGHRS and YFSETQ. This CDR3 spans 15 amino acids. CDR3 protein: CASSLALAGGTEQYF. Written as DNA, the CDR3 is TGCGCCAGCAGCTTGGCCCTAGCGGGAGGGACAGAGCAGTACTTC.

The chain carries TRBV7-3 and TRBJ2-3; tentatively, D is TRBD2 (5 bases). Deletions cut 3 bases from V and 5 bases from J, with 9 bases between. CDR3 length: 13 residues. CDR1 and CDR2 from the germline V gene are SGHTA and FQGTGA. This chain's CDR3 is CASSFGLQDTQYF. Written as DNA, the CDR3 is TGTGCCAGCAGCTTCGGACTCCAAGATACGCAGTATTTT.

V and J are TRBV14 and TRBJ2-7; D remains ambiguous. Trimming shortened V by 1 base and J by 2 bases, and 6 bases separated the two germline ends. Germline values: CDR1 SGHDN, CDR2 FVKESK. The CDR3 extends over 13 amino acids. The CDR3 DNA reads TGTGCCAGCAGCCAAGGAGTCACCTACGAGCAGTACTTC. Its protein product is CASSQGVTYEQYF.